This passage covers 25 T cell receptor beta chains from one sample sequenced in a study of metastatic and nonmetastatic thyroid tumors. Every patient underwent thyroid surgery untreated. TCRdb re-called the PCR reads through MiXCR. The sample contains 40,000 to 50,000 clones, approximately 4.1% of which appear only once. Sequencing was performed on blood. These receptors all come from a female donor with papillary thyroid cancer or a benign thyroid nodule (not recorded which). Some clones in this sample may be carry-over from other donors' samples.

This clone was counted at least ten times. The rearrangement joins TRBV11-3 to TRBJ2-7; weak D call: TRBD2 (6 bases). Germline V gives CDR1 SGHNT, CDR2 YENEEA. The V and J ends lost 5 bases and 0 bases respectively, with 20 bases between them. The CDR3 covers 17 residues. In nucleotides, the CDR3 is TGTGCCAGCAGCCTCCACGGGGGAGTGGGGAGCTCCTACGAGCAGTACTTC. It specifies CASSLHGGVGSSYEQYF. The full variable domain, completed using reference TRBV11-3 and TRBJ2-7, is EAGVVQSPRYKIIEKKQPVAFWCNPISGHNTLYWYLQNLGQGPELLIRYENEEAVDDSQLPKDRFSAERLKGVDSTLKIQPAELGDSAVYLCASSLHGGVGSSYEQYFGPGTRLTVT.

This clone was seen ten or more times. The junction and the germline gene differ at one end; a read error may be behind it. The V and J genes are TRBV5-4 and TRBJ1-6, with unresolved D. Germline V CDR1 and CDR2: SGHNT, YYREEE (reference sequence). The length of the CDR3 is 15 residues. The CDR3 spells CASSLGSGGDSPLHF. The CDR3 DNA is TGTGCCAGCAGTTTGGGGTCCGGCGGGGATTCACCCCTCCACTTT.

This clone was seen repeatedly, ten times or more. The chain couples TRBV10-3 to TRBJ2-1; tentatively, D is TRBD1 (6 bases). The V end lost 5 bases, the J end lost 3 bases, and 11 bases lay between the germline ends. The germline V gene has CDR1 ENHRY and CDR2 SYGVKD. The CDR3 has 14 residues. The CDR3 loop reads CAISRDTDYNEQFF. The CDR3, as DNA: TGTGCCATCAGTCGGGACACGGACTACAATGAGCAGTTCTTC.

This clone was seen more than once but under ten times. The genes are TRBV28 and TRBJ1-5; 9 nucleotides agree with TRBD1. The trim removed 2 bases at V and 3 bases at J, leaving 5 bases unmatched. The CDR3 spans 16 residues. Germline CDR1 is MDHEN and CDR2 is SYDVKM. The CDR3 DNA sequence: TGTGCCAGCAGTTTAGGGACAGGGACCCACAATCAGCCCCAGCATTTT. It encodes CASSLGTGTHNQPQHF.

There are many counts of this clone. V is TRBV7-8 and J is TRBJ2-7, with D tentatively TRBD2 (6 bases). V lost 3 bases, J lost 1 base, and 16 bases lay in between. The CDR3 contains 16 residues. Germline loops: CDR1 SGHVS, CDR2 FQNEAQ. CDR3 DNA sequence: TGTGCCAGCAGCTTGTGGGGACTTTTAGAATCCTACGAGCAGTACTTC. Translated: CASSLWGLLESYEQYF. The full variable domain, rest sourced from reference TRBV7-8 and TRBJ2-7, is GAGVSQSPRYKVAKRGQDVALRCDPISGHVSLFWYQQALGQGPEFLTYFQNEAQLDKSGLPSDRFFAERPEGSVSTLKIQRTQQEDSAVYLCASSLWGLLESYEQYFGPGTRLTVT.

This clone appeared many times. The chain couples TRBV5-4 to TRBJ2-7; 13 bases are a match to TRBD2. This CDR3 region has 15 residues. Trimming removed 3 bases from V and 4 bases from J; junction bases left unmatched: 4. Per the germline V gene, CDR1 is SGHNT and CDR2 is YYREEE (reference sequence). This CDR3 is CASSSTSGRRYEQYF. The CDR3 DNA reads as TGTGCCAGCAGCTCGACTAGCGGGAGGCGGTACGAGCAGTACTTC.

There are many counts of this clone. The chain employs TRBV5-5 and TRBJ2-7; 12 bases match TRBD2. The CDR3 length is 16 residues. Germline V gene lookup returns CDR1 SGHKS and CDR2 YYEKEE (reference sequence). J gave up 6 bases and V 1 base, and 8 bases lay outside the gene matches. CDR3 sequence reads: CASSLRASGRASEQYF. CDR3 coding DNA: TGTGCCAGCAGCTTGAGGGCTAGCGGGAGGGCAAGCGAGCAGTACTTC.

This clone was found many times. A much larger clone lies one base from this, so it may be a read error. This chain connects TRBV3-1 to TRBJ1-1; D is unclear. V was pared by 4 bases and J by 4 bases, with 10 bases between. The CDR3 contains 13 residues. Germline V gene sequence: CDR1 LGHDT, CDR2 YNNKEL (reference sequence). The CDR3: CASSLAGPTEAFF. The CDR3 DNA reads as TGTGCCAGCAGCCTGGCAGGACCCACTGAAGCTTTCTTT. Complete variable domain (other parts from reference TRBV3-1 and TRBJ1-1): DTAVSQTPKYLVTQMGNDKSIKCEQNLGHDTMYWYKQDSKKFLKIMFSYNNKELIINETVPNRFSPKSPDKAHLNLHINSLELGDSAVYFCASSLAGPTEAFFGQGTRLTVV.

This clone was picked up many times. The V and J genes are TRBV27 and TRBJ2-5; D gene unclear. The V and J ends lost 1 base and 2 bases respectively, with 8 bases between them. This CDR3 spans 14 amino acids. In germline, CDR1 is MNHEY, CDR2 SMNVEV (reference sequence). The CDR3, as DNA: TGTGCCAGCAGTTTATTGGCAGGTCAAGAGACCCAGTACTTC. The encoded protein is CASSLLAGQETQYF.

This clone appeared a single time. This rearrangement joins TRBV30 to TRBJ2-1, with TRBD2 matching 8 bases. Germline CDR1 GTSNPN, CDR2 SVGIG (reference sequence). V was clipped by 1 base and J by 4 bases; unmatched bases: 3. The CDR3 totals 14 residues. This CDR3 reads CAWSALAGYNEQFF. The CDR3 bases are TGTGCCTGGAGTGCCCTAGCGGGTTACAATGAGCAGTTCTTC.

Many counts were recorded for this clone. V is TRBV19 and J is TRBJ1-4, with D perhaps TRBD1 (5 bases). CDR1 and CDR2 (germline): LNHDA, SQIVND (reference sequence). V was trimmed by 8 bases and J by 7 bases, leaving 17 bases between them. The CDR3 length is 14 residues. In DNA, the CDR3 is TGTGCCAGTCGGACCGGCCGGGGGATTGAAAAACTGTTTTTT. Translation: CASRTGRGIEKLFF.

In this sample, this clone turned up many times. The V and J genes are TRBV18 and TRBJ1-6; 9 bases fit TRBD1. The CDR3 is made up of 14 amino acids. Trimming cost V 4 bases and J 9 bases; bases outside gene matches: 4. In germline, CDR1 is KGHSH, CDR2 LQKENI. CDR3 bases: TGTGCCAGCTCACTAGGACAGGGGTTTTCACCCCTCCACTTT. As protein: CASSLGQGFSPLHF.

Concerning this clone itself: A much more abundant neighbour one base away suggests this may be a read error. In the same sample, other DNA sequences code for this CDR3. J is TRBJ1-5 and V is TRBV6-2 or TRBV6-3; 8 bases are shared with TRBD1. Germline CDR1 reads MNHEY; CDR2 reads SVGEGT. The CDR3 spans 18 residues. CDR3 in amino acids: CASSYGRGRAISNQPQHF. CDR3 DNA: TGTGCCAGCAGTTACGGCAGGGGGCGCGCGATTAGCAATCAGCCACAGCATTTT.

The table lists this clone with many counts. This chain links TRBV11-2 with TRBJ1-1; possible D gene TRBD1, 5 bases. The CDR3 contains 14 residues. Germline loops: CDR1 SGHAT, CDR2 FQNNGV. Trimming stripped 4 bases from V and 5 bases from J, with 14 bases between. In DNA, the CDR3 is TGTGCCAGCAGCTCCAAAGCCTGGGGGACTGAAGCTTTCTTT. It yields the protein CASSSKAWGTEAFF.

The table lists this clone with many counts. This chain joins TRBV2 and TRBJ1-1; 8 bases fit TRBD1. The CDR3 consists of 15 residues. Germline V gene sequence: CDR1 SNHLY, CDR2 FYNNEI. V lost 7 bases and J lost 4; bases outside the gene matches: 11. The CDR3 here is CASTGTGGFGTEAFF. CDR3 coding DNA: TGTGCCAGCACCGGGACAGGAGGTTTTGGCACTGAAGCTTTCTTT.

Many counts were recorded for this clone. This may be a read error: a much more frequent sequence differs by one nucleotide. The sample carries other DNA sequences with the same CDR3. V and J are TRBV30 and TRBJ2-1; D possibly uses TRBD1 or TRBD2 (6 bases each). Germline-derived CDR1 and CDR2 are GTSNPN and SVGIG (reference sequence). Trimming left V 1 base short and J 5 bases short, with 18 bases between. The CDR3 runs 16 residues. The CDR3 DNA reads TGTGCCTGGAGTGAGGGGGGCAGGGGCTCGAACAATGAGCAGTTCTTC. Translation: CAWSEGGRGSNNEQFF.

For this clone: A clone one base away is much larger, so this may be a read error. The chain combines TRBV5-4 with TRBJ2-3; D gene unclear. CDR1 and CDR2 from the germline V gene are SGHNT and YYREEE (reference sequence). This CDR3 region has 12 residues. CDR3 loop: CAGSLSSDTQYF. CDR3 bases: TGTGCCGGCAGCTTGTCCTCTGATACGCAGTATTTT.

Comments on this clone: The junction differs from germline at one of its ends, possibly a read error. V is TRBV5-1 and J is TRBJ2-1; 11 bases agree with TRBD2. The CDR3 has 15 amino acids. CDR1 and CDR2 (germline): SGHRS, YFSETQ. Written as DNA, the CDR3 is TGCGCCAGCAGCACCGGGACTAGCGGAAAAGAGGGGCAGTGCTTC. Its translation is CASSTGTSGKEGQCF.

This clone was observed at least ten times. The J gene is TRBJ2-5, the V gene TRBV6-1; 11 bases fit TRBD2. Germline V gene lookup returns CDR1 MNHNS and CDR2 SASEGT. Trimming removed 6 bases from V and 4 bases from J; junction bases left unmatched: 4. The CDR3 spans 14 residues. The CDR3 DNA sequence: TGTGCCAGCAGCCTTGGGACTAGCGGAGAGACCCAGTACTTC. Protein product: CASSLGTSGETQYF.

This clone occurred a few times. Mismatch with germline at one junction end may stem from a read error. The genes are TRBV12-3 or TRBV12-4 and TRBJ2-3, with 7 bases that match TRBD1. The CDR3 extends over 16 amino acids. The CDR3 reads CASRNRGLATTDKQYF. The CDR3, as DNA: TGTGCCAGCAGGAATAGGGGGCTAGCCACCACAGATAAGCAGTATTTT.

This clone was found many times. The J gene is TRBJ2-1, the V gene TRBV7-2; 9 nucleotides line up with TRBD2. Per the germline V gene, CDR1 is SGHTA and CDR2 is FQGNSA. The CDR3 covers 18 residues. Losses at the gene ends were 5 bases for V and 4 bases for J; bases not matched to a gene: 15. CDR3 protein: CASSKTVGLALIYNEQFF. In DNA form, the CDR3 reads TGTGCCAGCAGCAAAACGGTAGGACTAGCGCTTATATACAATGAGCAGTTCTTC. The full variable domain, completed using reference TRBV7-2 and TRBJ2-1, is GAGVSQSPSNKVTEKGKDVELRCDPISGHTALYWYRQSLGQGLEFLIYFQGNSAPDKSGLPSDRFSAERTGGSVSTLTIQRTQQEDSAVYLCASSKTVGLALIYNEQFFGPGTRLTVL.

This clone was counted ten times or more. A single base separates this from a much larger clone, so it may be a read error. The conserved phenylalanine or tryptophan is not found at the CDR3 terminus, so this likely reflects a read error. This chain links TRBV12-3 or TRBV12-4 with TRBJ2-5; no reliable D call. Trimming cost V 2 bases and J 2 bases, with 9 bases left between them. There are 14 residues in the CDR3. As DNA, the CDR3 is TGTGCCAGCAGTTTACCAGCGTCACAAGAGACCCAGTACCTC. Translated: CASSLPASQETQYL.

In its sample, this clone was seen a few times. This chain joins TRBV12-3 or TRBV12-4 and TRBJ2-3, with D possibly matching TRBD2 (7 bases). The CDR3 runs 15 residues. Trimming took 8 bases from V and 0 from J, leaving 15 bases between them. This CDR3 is CASPPGGTSTDTQYF. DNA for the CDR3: TGTGCCAGCCCTCCGGGGGGCACAAGCACAGATACGCAGTATTTT.

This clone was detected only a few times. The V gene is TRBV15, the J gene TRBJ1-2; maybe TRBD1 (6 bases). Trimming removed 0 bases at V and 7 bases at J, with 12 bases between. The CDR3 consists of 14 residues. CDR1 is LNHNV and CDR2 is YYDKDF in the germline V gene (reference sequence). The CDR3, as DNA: TGTGCCACCAGCAGAGATTCCCAAGGGGGTGGCTACACCTTC. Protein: CATSRDSQGGGYTF.

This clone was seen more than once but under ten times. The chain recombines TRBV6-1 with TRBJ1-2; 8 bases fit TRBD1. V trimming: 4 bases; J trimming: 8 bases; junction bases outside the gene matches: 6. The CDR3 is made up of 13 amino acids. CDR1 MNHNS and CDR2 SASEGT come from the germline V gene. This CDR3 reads CASSVGRGRGYTF. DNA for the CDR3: TGTGCCAGCAGTGTCGGCAGGGGGCGCGGCTACACCTTC.